This entry is about one T cell receptor beta chain. The data derive from a study of blood T cell repertoires in COVID-19. About the study: Nucleic acid was either cDNA or gDNA, and it came from T cells, B-cell-depleted T cells, or PBMCs.

Authors' analysis steps: From reference gene primer amplification, estimates of nucleated cell counts were derived. The data were produced by immunoSEQ multiplex PCR, yet TCRdb's version contains in-frame clones alone and is incomplete. The V and J calls and the clone size are those of that table, but D and trimming were determined from the DNA. The sample gives around 270,000 clones, 80% to 90% of which show up once; 4.3% is in the top ten. The ends were cut back, 10 bases at V and 6 bases at J, with 25 bases in the middle. The germline CDR1 and CDR2 sequences are LNHDA and SQIVND (reference sequence). The CDR3 consists of 16 residues. Cohorts were based on clinical histories the participants reported.

This rearrangement joins TRBV19 to TRBJ2-1, with D possibly matching TRBD1 (5 bases). This sequence was found in a woman aged 30 to 39 who had recovered from COVID-19. What was sequenced was PBMCs or T cells enriched from blood (not recorded which). The CDR3 loop reads CATRTPPGFLGNEQFF. DNA for the CDR3: TGTGCCACCAGGACCCCACCAGGGTTCCTAGGCAATGAGCAGTTCTTC. Using reference TRBV19 and TRBJ2-1 for the parts outside the CDR3, the full variable domain is DGGITQSPKYLFRKEGQNVTLSCEQNLNHDAMYWYRQDPGQGLRLIYYSQIVNDFQKGDIAEGYSVSREKKESFPLTVTSAQKNPTAFYLCATRTPPGFLGNEQFFGPGTRLTVL.